Shown below are 4 T cell receptor beta chains from a single sample sequenced in a study of T-cell reconstitution after alpha-beta-depleted transplantation in children. Library preparation (for TCRbeta) was performed with unique molecular identifiers. A single record per CDR3 protein comes from TCRdb applying MiXCR to the PCR reads. The sample has approximately 350,000 distinct CDR3 sequences; more than 10% are singletons. The starting material was PBMCs, obtained from the stem cell graft. The receptors come from a human donor who donated a stem cell graft to a child with Fanconi anemia.

This clonotype was recorded at least ten times. The chain is built from TRBV20-1 and TRBJ1-1, with D possibly being TRBD1 (5 bases). Per germline, CDR1 DFQATT and CDR2 SNEGSKA (reference sequence). V lost 3 bases and J 1 base, leaving 12 bases between the germline ends. This CDR3 is 14 amino acids long. CDR3 protein: CSASNGHPNTEAFF. The CDR3 region has the DNA TGCAGTGCTAGTAACGGACACCCGAACACTGAAGCTTTCTTT.

This clonotype was seen ten or more times. The V and J genes are TRBV12-3 or TRBV12-4 and TRBJ1-1; D is unresolved. The CDR3 consists of 13 residues. With 3 bases removed from V and 0 bases from J, the gap between germline ends came to 5 bases. The CDR3 reads CASSFGLNTEAFF. The CDR3, as DNA: TGTGCCAGCAGTTTCGGGTTGAACACTGAAGCTTTCTTT.

This clonotype was seen only a few times. This rearrangement joins TRBV5-1 to TRBJ2-3, with 9 bases identical to TRBD1. Germline lookup yields CDR1 SGHRS and CDR2 YFSETQ. There are 15 residues in the CDR3. V shed 4 bases and J 6 bases; nucleotides not matched to a gene: 9. CDR3 residues: CASSTRTGEADTQYF. Here the CDR3 DNA reads TGCGCCAGCAGCACCCGGACAGGGGAAGCGGATACGCAGTATTTT. The variable domain in full, with the rest retrieved from reference TRBV5-1 and TRBJ2-3, is KAGVTQTPRYLIKTRGQQVTLSCSPISGHRSVSWYQQTPGQGLQFLFEYFSETQRNKGNFPGRFSGRQFSNSRSEMNVSTLELGDSALYLCASSTRTGEADTQYFGPGTRLTVL.

The chain carries TRBV5-1 and TRBJ2-1; D is unclear. The germline CDR1 and CDR2 sequences are SGHRS and YFSETQ. The CDR3 sequence is 13 residues long. V was trimmed by 0 bases and J by 9 bases, leaving 10 bases between them. The CDR3 reads CASSLGVEGEQFF. Written as DNA, the CDR3 is TGCGCCAGCAGCTTGGGGGTTGAAGGTGAGCAGTTCTTC.